The 26 T cell receptor beta chains below come from one sample, sequenced in a study of blood T cells in healthy people across ages. A second PCR of 7 to 11 cycles used a sample-barcoded 5' primer and a J-beta primer mix. TCRdb re-called the 5' RACE reads through MiXCR, storing one row per CDR3 protein. The sample lists about 1.1 million distinct CDR3 sequences; roughly two fifths were seen once. Sequences were obtained from blood. These TCRs come from a man younger than 30 in good health.

This clonotype was seen only a few times. The genes are TRBV7-6 and TRBJ1-1; tentatively, D is TRBD1 (5 bases). Germline V lookup: CDR1 SGHVS, CDR2 FNYEAQ. V was pared by 2 bases and J by 4 bases, with 23 bases between. This CDR3 contains 18 residues. This CDR3 is CASSLFRYATGGSTEAFF. The CDR3 nucleotides read TGTGCCAGCAGCTTATTCCGTTACGCCACAGGAGGATCCACTGAAGCTTTCTTT.

The sample holds a few counts of this clonotype. This chain links TRBV12-3 or TRBV12-4 with TRBJ1-1; TRBD1 matches 10 bases. This CDR3 is built from 13 residues. V shed 6 bases and J 6 bases; nucleotides not matched to a gene: 4. CDR3 loop: CASRLTGGSEAFF. CDR3 sequence (DNA): TGTGCCAGCAGGTTGACAGGGGGCTCTGAAGCTTTCTTT.

The chain employs TRBV5-1 and TRBJ2-1; 14 positions match TRBD2. The CDR3 length is 20 residues. With 0 bases clipped from V and 0 bases from J, the junction kept 8 bases outside the gene matches. Germline CDR1 reads SGHRS; CDR2 reads YFSETQ. The CDR3 nucleotides are TGCGCCAGCAGCTTGGCCGGACTAGCGGGGGGTCCGCGCTCCTACAATGAGCAGTTCTTC. Its translation: CASSLAGLAGGPRSYNEQFF.

V is TRBV2 and J is TRBJ2-3, with D unclear. Trimming stripped 5 bases from V and 4 bases from J, with 16 bases between. This CDR3 comprises 15 residues. Germline values: CDR1 SNHLY, CDR2 FYNNEI. CDR3 residues: CASSPRTSSPDTQYF. The DNA for the CDR3 is TGTGCCAGCAGTCCTAGGACCTCATCCCCAGATACGCAGTATTTT.

The gene calls are TRBV27 and TRBJ2-1; D remains ambiguous. This CDR3 is built from 13 residues. V was clipped by 5 bases and J by 8 bases, with 13 bases between them. CDR1 MNHEY and CDR2 SMNVEV come from the germline V gene (reference sequence). CDR3 coding DNA: TGTGCCAGCAGTGTAATAGCTCGGGATGAGCAGTTCTTC. Translating gives CASSVIARDEQFF.

This clonotype showed up just a few times. The chain combines TRBV25-1 with TRBJ2-7; no firm D call. Trimming stripped 0 bases from V and 6 bases from J, with 9 bases between. Germline loops: CDR1 MGHDK, CDR2 SYGVNS. The CDR3 extends over 13 amino acids. CDR3 bases: TGTGCCAGCAGTGAATACTCCAGCCGCGAGCAGTACTTC. It is translated as CASSEYSSREQYF.

The chain joins TRBV12-3 or TRBV12-4 to TRBJ2-1, with no clear D. The CDR3 totals 14 residues. Trimming shortened V by 3 bases and J by 1 base, and 7 bases separated the two germline ends. The CDR3 DNA follows: TGTGCCAGCAGTTTGCGAGCGTCCTACAATGAGCAGTTCTTC. This translates into CASSLRASYNEQFF.

Only one count was recorded for this clonotype. V is TRBV13 and J is TRBJ1-1; D is unresolved. CDR3 length: 15 amino acids. V lost 5 bases to trimming and J lost 3 bases, with 16 bases between them. Germline V CDR1 and CDR2: PRHDT, FYEKMQ (reference sequence). CDR3 residues: CASSPDGEADTEAFF. The CDR3 region has the DNA TGTGCCAGCAGCCCCGATGGGGAAGCAGACACTGAAGCTTTCTTT.

This rearrangement joins TRBV20-1 to TRBJ1-4, with TRBD1 matching over 7 bases. Trimming cost V 6 bases and J 5 bases; bases outside gene matches: 6. The CDR3 has 13 residues. The germline V gene encodes CDR1 DFQATT and CDR2 SNEGSKA (reference sequence). In nucleotides, the CDR3 is TGCAGTGCAATAGGGGGCTCAAATGAAAAACTGTTTTTT. It specifies CSAIGGSNEKLFF.

A word on this clonotype: At one boundary the junction diverges from the germline segment, which might be a read error. The chain carries TRBV3-1 and TRBJ2-1; 7 bases fit TRBD2. The CDR3 spans 16 residues. Germline-derived CDR1 and CDR2 are LGHDT and YNNKEL (reference sequence). CDR3 sequence reads: CAGSQAPASGYNEQFF. In nucleotides, the CDR3 is TGTGCCGGCAGCCAAGCACCCGCTAGCGGCTACAATGAGCAGTTCTTC.

In DNA, the CDR3 is TGTGCCAGCAACCCAAGCGGGACTCCCCCGAGCGAGCAGTACTTC. The encoded protein is CASNPSGTPPSEQYF. This sequence joins TRBV7-6 and TRBJ2-7; TRBD2 matches 7 bases. The CDR3 contains 15 residues. Germline V gene sequence: CDR1 SGHVS, CDR2 FNYEAQ. The junction had 15 bases not matched to a gene; V was cut back by 7 bases and J by 6 bases.

V is TRBV20-1 and J is TRBJ2-1, with 9 positions matching TRBD2. The CDR3 contains 19 residues. Losses at the gene ends were 2 bases for V and 3 bases for J; bases not matched to a gene: 17. Looked up from germline, CDR1 is DFQATT and CDR2 is SNEGSKA (reference sequence). The CDR3 DNA sequence: TGCAGTGCTAGAAACGATCCGGTCCTGGCGGGGGGGCTCTACAATGAGCAGTTCTTC. As protein: CSARNDPVLAGGLYNEQFF.

The rearrangement joins TRBV5-1 to TRBJ2-3; the match to TRBD1 covers 8 bases. CDR3 length: 16 amino acids. V dropped 4 bases and J dropped 2; count of bases not matched to a gene: 9. The V gene's germline CDR1 is SGHRS and CDR2 YFSETQ. For the CDR3, the DNA is TGCGCCAGCAGCAAGTCGACAGGGGTAGACACAGATACGCAGTATTTT. This codes for CASSKSTGVDTDTQYF.

This clonotype was seen a few times. A read error is possible here, since a much larger clone lies one base away. The DNA of the CDR3 is TGTGCCAGCAGAACTAGCGGGGGCTACAATGAGCAGTACTTC. Protein sequence: CASRTSGGYNEQYF. The V and J genes are TRBV27 and TRBJ2-5; 11 bases fit TRBD2. Per the germline V gene, CDR1 is MNHEY and CDR2 is SMNVEV (reference sequence). V was clipped by 6 bases and J by 11 bases; unmatched bases: 11. The CDR3 length is 14 residues.

In its sample, this clonotype was seen many times. The J gene is TRBJ2-1, the V gene TRBV11-1; D remains ambiguous. The V gene lost 3 bases and the J gene lost 7 bases, with 10 bases spanning the gap. CDR3 length: 13 residues. CDR1 is SGHAT, CDR2 FQDESV, per germline (reference sequence). CDR3 nucleotide sequence: TGTGCCAGCAGCTTTGGCCCCACAAATGAGCAGTTCTTC. It yields the protein CASSFGPTNEQFF.

The V call is TRBV5-1, the J call TRBJ1-2, with TRBD1 matching over 10 bases. The length of the CDR3 is 16 residues. With 3 bases clipped from V and 4 bases from J, the junction kept 9 bases outside the gene matches. CDR1 and CDR2 from the germline V gene are SGHRS and YFSETQ. The CDR3 DNA reads as TGCGCCAGCAGCTGGGACACGACAGGGGGCGTCTATGGCTACACCTTC. Amino acid sequence: CASSWDTTGGVYGYTF.

The gene calls are TRBV10-3 and TRBJ2-2; TRBD1 agrees at 11 bases. From germline, CDR1 is ENHRY and CDR2 SYGVKD. The CDR3 contains 17 residues. J gave up 1 base and V 6 bases, and 7 bases lay outside the gene matches. The CDR3 sequence is CAISPRGTGGNTGELFF. In DNA form, the CDR3 reads TGTGCCATCAGCCCGAGAGGGACAGGGGGGAACACCGGGGAGCTGTTTTTT.

This clonotype has just a few counts. The rearrangement joins TRBV20-1 to TRBJ1-2, with D uncertain. Germline CDR1 and CDR2: DFQATT and SNEGSKA (reference sequence). Deletions cut 0 bases from V and 0 bases from J, with 11 bases between. The CDR3 extends over 15 amino acids. The CDR3 reads CSARESGRSNYGYTF. CDR3 DNA sequence: TGCAGTGCTAGAGAAAGCGGCAGGTCTAACTATGGCTACACCTTC.

This clonotype was seen a handful of times. The chain combines TRBV9 with TRBJ1-1, with D perhaps matching TRBD1 (6 bases). This CDR3 comprises 15 residues. Germline V CDR1 and CDR2: SGDLS, YYNGEE. V lost 0 bases to trimming and J lost 3 bases, with 12 bases between them. The CDR3 protein is CASSVGGDTYTEAFF. CDR3 nucleotide sequence: TGTGCCAGCAGCGTAGGAGGGGACACTTACACTGAAGCTTTCTTT.

The table lists this clonotype with a few counts. J is TRBJ1-1 and V is TRBV5-1; 7 bases fit TRBD1. Germline V gives CDR1 SGHRS, CDR2 YFSETQ. The V segment lost 5 bases and the J segment 0 bases; nucleotides outside the gene matches: 7. The CDR3 consists of 15 residues. The CDR3 loop is CASRVGGAVNTEAFF. The CDR3 nucleotides are TGCGCCAGCAGGGTAGGGGGCGCGGTGAACACTGAAGCTTTCTTT.

This clonotype was counted only a few times. V gene TRBV6-1 combines with J gene TRBJ1-2, with 10 nucleotides matching TRBD1. CDR1 is MNHNS, CDR2 SASEGT, per germline. The V gene end was trimmed by 1 base and the J gene end by 5 bases; junction bases not matched to a gene: 4. The CDR3 consists of 15 residues. The CDR3 coding sequence is TGTGCCAGCAGTGAAGTGTCGGGACAGGGGTATGGCTACACCTTC. Translated, it gives CASSEVSGQGYGYTF.

The chain couples TRBV7-6 to TRBJ1-1; TRBD1 is a possible D gene (5 bases). CDR1 and CDR2 from the germline V gene are SGHVS and FNYEAQ. This CDR3 contains 12 residues. With 5 bases removed from V and 8 bases from J, the gap between germline ends came to 12 bases. CDR3 loop: CASSPMGPEAFF. As DNA, the CDR3 is TGTGCCAGCAGCCCCATGGGACCCGAAGCTTTCTTT.

This clonotype was seen more than once but under ten times. This chain uses TRBV5-1 with TRBJ2-3; perhaps TRBD1 as D (5 bases). V lost 6 bases and J 7 bases, leaving 9 bases between the germline ends. The CDR3 loop spans 11 amino acids. CDR1 and CDR2 from the germline V gene are SGHRS and YFSETQ. The CDR3 region is CASTNRNTQYF. The CDR3 bases are TGCGCCAGCACAAACAGGAATACGCAGTATTTT.

This clonotype turned up a few times. The chain links TRBV20-1 to TRBJ2-2; no firm D call. The CDR3 loop spans 15 amino acids. V lost 0 bases, J lost 3 bases, and 11 bases lay in between. Per germline, CDR1 DFQATT and CDR2 SNEGSKA (reference sequence). This CDR3 is CSARDLGQYTGELFF. CDR3 in DNA: TGCAGTGCTAGAGATCTGGGTCAGTACACCGGGGAGCTGTTTTTT.

This clonotype was seen more than once but under ten times. This rearrangement joins TRBV12-3 or TRBV12-4 to TRBJ2-7, with 11 positions matching TRBD1. CDR3 length: 14 amino acids. J lost 4 bases, V lost 5 bases, and 4 bases had no gene match. The CDR3 DNA follows: TGTGCCAGCAGTAGGACAGGGGGCTTTTACGAGCAGTACTTC. It is translated as CASSRTGGFYEQYF.

The chain recombines TRBV6-2 or TRBV6-3 with TRBJ2-2; weak D call: TRBD1 (5 bases). The CDR3 runs to 15 residues. Germline V gene lookup returns CDR1 MNHEY and CDR2 SVGEGT. V was pared by 1 base and J by 6 bases, with 12 bases between. The CDR3 region is CASSYFDWGAGELFF. CDR3 in DNA: TGTGCCAGCAGTTACTTCGACTGGGGCGCCGGGGAGCTGTTTTTT.